The entry that follows covers one T cell receptor (beta chain) sequence. The source of the sample is a study of blood T cell repertoires in COVID-19. Study context: Researchers got acute and convalescent COVID-19 samples from the United States, Italy and Spain.

Germline-derived CDR1 and CDR2 are MDHEN and SYDVKM. J gave up 4 bases and V 4 bases, and 3 bases lay outside the gene matches. The length of the CDR3 is 14 residues. Original processing notes: Estimation of nucleated cell counts was performed using reference gene primer amplification. Only in-frame clones appear in the TCRdb table, and some are missing; sequencing was by immunoSEQ multiplex PCR. V, J and clone size are taken as reported in that table, and D and trimming were inferred from the DNA itself. The sample includes over 85,000 clones, about 88% of them seen just once. The sequenced sample was peripheral blood. This chain connects TRBV28 to TRBJ1-2, with 10 positions matching TRBD1. The TCR was taken from a man aged 45-65 years with active or convalescent COVID-19. The CDR3 coding sequence is TGTGCCAGCAGTTCGGGACAGGGGTCCTATGGCTACACCTTC. It specifies CASSSGQGSYGYTF.